This T cell receptor (beta chain) was documented in a study of control samples from healthy donors and cancer patients. Generated by immunoSEQ multiplex PCR, the TCRdb table keeps only in-frame clones and is missing some. This sample carries tens of thousands of clones, about nine tenths of them seen once, and the ten largest clones take roughly 8.9%. Material for sequencing was PBMCs. This TCR was sampled from a woman in her fifties or sixties with colorectal cancer.

The CDR3, as DNA: TGCGCCAGCAGCTTGTATGGGGAGGGAGAGACCCAGTACTTC. Its protein product is CASSLYGEGETQYF. V usage is TRBV5-1 and J usage is TRBJ2-5; TRBD2 matches at 7 bases. The CDR3 runs to 14 residues. Losses at the gene ends were 1 base for V and 4 bases for J; bases not matched to a gene: 4. In germline, CDR1 is SGHRS, CDR2 YFSETQ.